Presented here are 6 T cell receptor beta chains from one specimen sequenced in a study of T cells in Graves' hyperthyroidism and ophthalmopathy. TCR beta CDR3 sequences were amplified from RNA transcripts. HTBI primers were the set used in a first-round RT-PCR of the TCR CDR3. TCRdb redid the calling of the multiplex PCR reads with MiXCR, one entry per CDR3 protein. There are 140,000 or so distinct CDR3 sequences in the sample; 22% occur only once, and about two thirds lies in the top ten. The sequenced material came from blood. These receptors were collected from a woman aged 45-59 years with Graves' hyperthyroidism that later progressed to Graves' ophthalmopathy.

This clonotype was picked up many times. The V call is TRBV7-3, the J call TRBJ2-7; possibly TRBD2 for D (6 bases). V was cut by 5 bases and J by 6 bases, with 14 bases left in between. Germline lookup yields CDR1 SGHTA and CDR2 FQGTGA. The CDR3 runs to 13 residues. CDR3 loop: CASSTIQGGEQYF. The CDR3, as DNA: TGTGCCAGCAGCACCATCCAGGGAGGCGAGCAGTACTTC.

This clonotype was recorded many times. V is TRBV20-1 and J is TRBJ2-4; D is ambiguous. Between the trimmed V and J ends, which lost 0 bases and 2 bases, there was a span of 8 bases. The CDR3 extends over 14 amino acids. Germline CDR1 reads DFQATT; CDR2 reads SNEGSKA (reference sequence). CDR3 coding DNA: TGCAGTGCTAGAGATCTGCTTACCAAAAACATTCAGTACTTC. Protein: CSARDLLTKNIQYF.

This clonotype was picked up many times. The V gene is TRBV11-2, the J gene TRBJ2-7, with TRBD1 matching 8 bases. V lost 5 bases to trimming and J lost 7 bases; unmatched junction nucleotides: 10. This CDR3 has 14 amino acids. Germline CDR1 reads SGHAT; CDR2 reads FQNNGV. This chain's CDR3 is CASSPGTGVGEQYF. In DNA, the CDR3 is TGTGCCAGCAGCCCCGGGACAGGTGTAGGGGAGCAGTACTTC.

This clonotype was counted between two and nine times. V is TRBV30 and J is TRBJ2-3; no reliable D call. V dropped 0 bases and J dropped 11 bases, with 18 bases sitting between them. CDR3 length: 14 amino acids. CDR1 GTSNPN and CDR2 SVGIG come from the germline V gene (reference sequence). The CDR3 protein is CAWSVQSGLREQYF. The CDR3, as DNA: TGTGCCTGGAGTGTACAATCAGGCCTAAGGGAGCAGTATTTT.

This clonotype showed up just a few times. A much larger clone lies one base from this, so it may be a read error. The chain has TRBV6-1 and TRBJ1-1, with a possible D match to TRBD1 (6 bases). Germline loops: CDR1 MNHNS, CDR2 SASEGT. The CDR3 contains 12 residues. CDR3 in amino acids: CAGRRTVTEAFF. Written as DNA, the CDR3 is TGTGCCGGCAGGAGGACAGTAACTGAAGCTTTCTTT.

This rearrangement joins TRBV19 to TRBJ2-2, with D possibly matching TRBD1 (6 bases). The CDR3 covers 14 residues. Per germline, CDR1 LNHDA and CDR2 SQIVND (reference sequence). Trimming left V 5 bases short and J 3 bases short, with 10 bases between. CDR3 nucleotide sequence: TGTGCCAGTAGTGGAACAGGGTACACCGGGGAGCTGTTTTTT. Translating gives CASSGTGYTGELFF. The entire variable domain, with the rest obtained from reference TRBV19 and TRBJ2-2, is as follows: DGGITQSPKYLFRKEGQNVTLSCEQNLNHDAMYWYRQDPGQGLRLIYYSQIVNDFQKGDIAEGYSVSREKKESFPLTVTSAQKNPTAFYLCASSGTGYTGELFFGEGSRLTVL.